The entry below describes one T cell receptor (beta chain). The sample has other DNA sequences that encode this CDR3 too. Germline V gene sequence: CDR1 MDHEN, CDR2 SYDVKM. The CDR3 is 14 residues long. The V end was cut by 2 bases, the J end by 2 bases, with 7 bases between. This record belongs to a study of TIL therapy for anti-PD-1-resistant metastatic lung cancer. Study summary: Median tumor PD-L1 proportion score was under 6.5%. Median tumor mutation burden was 1.5 mutations per megabase.

The time point denotes: pre-treatment sample, taken before nivolumab and TIL therapy. Adults with stage 4 NSCLC were enrolled in a phase I trial. The libraries were made with immunoSEQ v3. Sequencing depth was around 1.9 million read pairs for survey level, roughly 4.5-6.5 million for deep. Here immunoSEQ multiplex PCR was the method, and the copy in TCRdb shows in-frame clones only, minus some. This table holds 54,000 or so clones, about 70% found once. Sequenced material: blood, taken at baseline. The source of this sequence is a person aged 25-80 years with non-small cell lung cancer. This rearrangement joins TRBV28 to TRBJ1-3, with D hard to call. This CDR3 reads CASSLDRAGNTIYF. The CDR3, as DNA: TGTGCCAGCAGTTTAGATAGAGCTGGAAACACCATATATTTT.